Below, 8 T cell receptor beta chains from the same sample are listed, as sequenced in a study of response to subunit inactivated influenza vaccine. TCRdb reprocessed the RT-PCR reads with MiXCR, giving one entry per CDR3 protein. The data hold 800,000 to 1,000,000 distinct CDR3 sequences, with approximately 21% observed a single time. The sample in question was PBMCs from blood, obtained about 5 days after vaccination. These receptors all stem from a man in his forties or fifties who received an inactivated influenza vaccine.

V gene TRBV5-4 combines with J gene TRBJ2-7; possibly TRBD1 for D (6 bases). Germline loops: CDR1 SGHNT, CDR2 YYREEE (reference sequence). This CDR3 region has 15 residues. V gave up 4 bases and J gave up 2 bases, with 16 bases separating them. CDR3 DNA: TGTGCCAGCAGCGCCTACAGGGCATTTACCTACGAGCAGTACTTC. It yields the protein CASSAYRAFTYEQYF.

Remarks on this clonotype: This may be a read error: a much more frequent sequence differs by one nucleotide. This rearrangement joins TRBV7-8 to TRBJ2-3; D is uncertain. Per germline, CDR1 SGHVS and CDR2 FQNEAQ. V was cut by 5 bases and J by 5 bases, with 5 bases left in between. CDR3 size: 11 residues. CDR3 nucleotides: TGTGCCAGCAGCATAGGAGATACGCAGTATTTT. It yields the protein CASSIGDTQYF.

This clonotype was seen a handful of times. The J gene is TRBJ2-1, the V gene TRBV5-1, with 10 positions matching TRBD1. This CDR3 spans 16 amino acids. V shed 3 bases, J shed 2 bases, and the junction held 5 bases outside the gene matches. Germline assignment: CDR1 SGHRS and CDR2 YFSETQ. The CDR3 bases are TGCGCCAGCAGCTCTCAGACAGGGGGCACCTACAATGAGCAGTTCTTC. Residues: CASSSQTGGTYNEQFF.

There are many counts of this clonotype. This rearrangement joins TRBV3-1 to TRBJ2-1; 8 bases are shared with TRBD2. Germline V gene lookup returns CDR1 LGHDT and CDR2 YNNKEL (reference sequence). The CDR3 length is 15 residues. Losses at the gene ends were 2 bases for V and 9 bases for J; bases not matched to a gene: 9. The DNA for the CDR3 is TGTGCCAGCAGCCAAAAGGGACTAGGTTGGGGTGAGCAGTTCTTC. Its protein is CASSQKGLGWGEQFF.

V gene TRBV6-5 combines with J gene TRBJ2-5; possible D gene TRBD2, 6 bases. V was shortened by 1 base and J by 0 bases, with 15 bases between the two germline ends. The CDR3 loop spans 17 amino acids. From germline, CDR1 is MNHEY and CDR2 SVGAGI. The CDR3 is CASSYWRGEGDQETQYF. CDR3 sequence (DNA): TGTGCCAGCAGTTACTGGCGGGGAGAGGGAGACCAAGAGACCCAGTACTTC.

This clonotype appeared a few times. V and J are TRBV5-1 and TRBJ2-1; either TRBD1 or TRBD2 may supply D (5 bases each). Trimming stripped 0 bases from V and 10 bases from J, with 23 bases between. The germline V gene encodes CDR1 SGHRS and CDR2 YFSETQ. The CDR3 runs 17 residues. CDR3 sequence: CASSLGGSTRQRQEQFF. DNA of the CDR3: TGCGCCAGCAGCTTGGGGGGGAGCACCCGCCAACGGCAGGAGCAGTTCTTC.

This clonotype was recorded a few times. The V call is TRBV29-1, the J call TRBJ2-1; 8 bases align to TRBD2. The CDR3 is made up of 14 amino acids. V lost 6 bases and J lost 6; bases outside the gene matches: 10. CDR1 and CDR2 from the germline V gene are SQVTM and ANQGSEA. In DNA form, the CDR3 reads TGCAGCGTCGCACTGGGTCGGGGGGGCAATGAGCAGTTCTTC. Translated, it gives CSVALGRGGNEQFF.

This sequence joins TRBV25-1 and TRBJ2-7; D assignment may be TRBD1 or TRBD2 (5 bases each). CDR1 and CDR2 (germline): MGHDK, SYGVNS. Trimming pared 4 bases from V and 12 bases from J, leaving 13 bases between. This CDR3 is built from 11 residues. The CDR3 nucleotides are TGTGCCAGCAGTGGGGGGTTCTTTGCGTACTTC. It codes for CASSGGFFAYF.